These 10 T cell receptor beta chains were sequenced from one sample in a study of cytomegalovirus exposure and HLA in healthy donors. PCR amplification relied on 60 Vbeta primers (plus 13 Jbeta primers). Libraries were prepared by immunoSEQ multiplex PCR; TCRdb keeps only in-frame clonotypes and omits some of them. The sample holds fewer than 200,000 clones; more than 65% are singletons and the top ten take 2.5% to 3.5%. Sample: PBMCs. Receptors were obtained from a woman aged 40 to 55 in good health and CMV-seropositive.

This CDR3 reads CASRLAGVSGNTIYF. CDR3 bases: TGTGCCAGCAGGCTGGCCGGGGTTTCGGGAAACACCATATATTTT. The chain couples TRBV6-5 to TRBJ1-3, with D unclear. Germline CDR1 MNHEY, CDR2 SVGAGI. Trimming pared 6 bases from V and 4 bases from J, leaving 16 bases between. CDR3 size: 15 residues.

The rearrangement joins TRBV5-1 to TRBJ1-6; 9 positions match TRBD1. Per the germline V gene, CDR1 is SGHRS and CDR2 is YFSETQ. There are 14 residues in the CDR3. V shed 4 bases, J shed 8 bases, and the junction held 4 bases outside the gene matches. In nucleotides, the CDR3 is TGCGCCAGCAGCGAGGGACAGGGAGATTCACCCCTCCACTTT. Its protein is CASSEGQGDSPLHF. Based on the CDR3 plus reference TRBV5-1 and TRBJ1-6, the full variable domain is KAGVTQTPRYLIKTRGQQVTLSCSPISGHRSVSWYQQTPGQGLQFLFEYFSETQRNKGNFPGRFSGRQFSNSRSEMNVSTLELGDSALYLCASSEGQGDSPLHFGNGTRLTVT.

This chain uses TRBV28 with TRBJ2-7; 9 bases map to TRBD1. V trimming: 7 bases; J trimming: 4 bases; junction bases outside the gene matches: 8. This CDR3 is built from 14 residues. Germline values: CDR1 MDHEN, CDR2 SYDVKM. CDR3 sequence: CASKPGQGKYEQYF. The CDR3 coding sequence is TGTGCCAGCAAACCCGGACAGGGGAAGTACGAGCAGTACTTC.

The CDR3 region is CASSFRDRAYEQYF. CDR3 coding DNA: TGTGCCAGCAGCTTCCGGGACAGGGCCTACGAGCAGTACTTC. This chain links TRBV5-5 with TRBJ2-7, with 9 nucleotides matching TRBD1. The V gene's germline CDR1 is SGHKS and CDR2 YYEKEE (reference sequence). Germline trimming cut 2 bases from V and 2 bases from J; bases unmatched to any gene: 2. This CDR3 has 14 amino acids.

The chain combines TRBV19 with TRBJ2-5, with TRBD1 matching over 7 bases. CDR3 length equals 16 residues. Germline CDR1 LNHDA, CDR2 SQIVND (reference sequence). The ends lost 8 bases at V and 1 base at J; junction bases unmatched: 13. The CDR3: CASSSGGQLGQETQYF. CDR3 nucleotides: TGTGCCAGTTCCAGTGGGGGACAGCTGGGCCAAGAGACCCAGTACTTC.

The CDR3, as DNA: TGTGCCAGCAGTGGAGGGACAGCTCAATACAATGAGCAGTTCTTC. This gives the protein CASSGGTAQYNEQFF. The chain couples TRBV28 to TRBJ2-1; maybe TRBD1 (7 bases). Germline assignment: CDR1 MDHEN and CDR2 SYDVKM. Trimming stripped 5 bases from V and 4 bases from J, with 15 bases between. This CDR3 has 15 residues.

The CDR3 DNA reads as TGTGCCATCAGCTCTGGGACAGGGGAGGTTGGAAACACCATATATTTT. It is translated as CAISSGTGEVGNTIYF. This rearrangement joins TRBV10-3 to TRBJ1-3; 10 bases line up with TRBD1. The CDR3 is 16 residues long. The germline gives CDR1 ENHRY, CDR2 SYGVKD. The V segment lost 6 bases and the J segment 3 bases; nucleotides outside the gene matches: 8.

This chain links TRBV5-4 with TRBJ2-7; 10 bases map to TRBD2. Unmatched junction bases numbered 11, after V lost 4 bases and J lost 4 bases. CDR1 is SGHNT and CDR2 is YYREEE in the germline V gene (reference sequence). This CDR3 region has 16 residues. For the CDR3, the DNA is TGTGCCAGCAGCCCTTACGTAGCGGGAGGTATATACGAGCAGTACTTC. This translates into CASSPYVAGGIYEQYF.

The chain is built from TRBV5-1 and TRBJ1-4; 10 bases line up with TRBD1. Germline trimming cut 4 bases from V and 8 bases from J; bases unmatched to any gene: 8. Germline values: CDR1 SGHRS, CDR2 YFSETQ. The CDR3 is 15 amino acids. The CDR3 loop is CASSPRGTGVEKLFF. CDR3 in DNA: TGCGCCAGCAGCCCCAGGGGGACAGGGGTCGAAAAACTGTTTTTT.

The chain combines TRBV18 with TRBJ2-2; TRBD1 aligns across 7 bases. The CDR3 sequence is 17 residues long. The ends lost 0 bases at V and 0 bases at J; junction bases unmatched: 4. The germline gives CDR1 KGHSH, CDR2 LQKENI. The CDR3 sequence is CASSPPAGGTNTGELFF. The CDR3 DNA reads TGTGCCAGCTCACCACCGGCAGGGGGAACGAACACCGGGGAGCTGTTTTTT.